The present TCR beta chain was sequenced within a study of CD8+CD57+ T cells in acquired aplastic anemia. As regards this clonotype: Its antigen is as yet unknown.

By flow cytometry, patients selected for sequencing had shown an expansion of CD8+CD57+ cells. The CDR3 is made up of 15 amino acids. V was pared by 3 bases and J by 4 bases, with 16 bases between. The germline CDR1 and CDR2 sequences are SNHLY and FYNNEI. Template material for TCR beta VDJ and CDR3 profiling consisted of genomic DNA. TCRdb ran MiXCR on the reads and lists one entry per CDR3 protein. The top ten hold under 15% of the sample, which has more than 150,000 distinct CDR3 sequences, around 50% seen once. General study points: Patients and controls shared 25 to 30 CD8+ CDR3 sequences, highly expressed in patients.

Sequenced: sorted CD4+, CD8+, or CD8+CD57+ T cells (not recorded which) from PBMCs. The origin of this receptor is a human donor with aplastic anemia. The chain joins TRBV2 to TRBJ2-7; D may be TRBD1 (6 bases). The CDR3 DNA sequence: TGTGCCAGCAGTGATCGGGCAGGGGCGTCATACGAGCAGTACTTC. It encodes CASSDRAGASYEQYF.